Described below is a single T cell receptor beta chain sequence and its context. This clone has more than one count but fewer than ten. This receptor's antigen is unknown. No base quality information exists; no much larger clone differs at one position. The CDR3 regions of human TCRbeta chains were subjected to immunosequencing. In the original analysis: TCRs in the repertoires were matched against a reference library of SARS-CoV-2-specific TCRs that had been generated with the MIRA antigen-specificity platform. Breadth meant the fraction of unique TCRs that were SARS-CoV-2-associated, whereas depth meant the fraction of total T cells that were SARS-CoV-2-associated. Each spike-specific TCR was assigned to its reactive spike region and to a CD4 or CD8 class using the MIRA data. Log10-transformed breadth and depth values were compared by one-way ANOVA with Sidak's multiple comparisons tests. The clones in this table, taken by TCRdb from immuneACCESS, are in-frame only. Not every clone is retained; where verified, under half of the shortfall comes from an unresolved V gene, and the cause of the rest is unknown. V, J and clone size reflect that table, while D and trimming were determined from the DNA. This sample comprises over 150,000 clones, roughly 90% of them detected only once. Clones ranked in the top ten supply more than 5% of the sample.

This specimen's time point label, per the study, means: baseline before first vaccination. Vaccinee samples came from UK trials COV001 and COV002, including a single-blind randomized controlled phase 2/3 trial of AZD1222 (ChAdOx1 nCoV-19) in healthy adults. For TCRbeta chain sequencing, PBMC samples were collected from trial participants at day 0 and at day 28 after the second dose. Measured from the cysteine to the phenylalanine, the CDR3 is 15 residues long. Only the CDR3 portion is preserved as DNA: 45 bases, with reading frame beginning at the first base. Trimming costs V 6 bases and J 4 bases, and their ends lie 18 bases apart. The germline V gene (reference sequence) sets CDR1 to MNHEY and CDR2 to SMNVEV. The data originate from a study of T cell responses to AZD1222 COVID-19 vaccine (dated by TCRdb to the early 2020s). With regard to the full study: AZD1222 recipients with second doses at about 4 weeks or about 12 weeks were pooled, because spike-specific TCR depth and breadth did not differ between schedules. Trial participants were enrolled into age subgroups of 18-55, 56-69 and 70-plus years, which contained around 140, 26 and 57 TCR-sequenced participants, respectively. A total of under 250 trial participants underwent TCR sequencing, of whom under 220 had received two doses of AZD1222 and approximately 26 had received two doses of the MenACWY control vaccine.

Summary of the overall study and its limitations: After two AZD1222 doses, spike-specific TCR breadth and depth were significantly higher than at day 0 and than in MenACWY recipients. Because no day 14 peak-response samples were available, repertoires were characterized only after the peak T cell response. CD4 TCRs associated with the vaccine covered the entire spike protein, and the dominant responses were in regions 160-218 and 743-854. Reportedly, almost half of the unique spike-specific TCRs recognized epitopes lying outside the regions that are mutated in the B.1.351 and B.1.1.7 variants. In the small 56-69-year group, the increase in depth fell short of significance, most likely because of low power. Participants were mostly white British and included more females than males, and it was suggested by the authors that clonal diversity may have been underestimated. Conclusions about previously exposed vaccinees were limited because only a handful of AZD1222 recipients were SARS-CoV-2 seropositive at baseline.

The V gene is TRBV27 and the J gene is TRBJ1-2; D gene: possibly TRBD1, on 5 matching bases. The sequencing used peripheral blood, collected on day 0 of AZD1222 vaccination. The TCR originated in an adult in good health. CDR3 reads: CASSPIWGGAYGYTF. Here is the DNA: TGTGCCAGCAGCCCGATCTGGGGGGGAGCCTATGGCTACACCTTC.